Each of the 18 T cell receptor beta chains below was sequenced from the same sample in a study of T cells after yellow fever vaccination. MiXCR, run by TCRdb on the 5' RACE reads, gives a single entry per CDR3 protein. This table holds under 300,000 distinct CDR3 sequences, less than 9% found once. This sample comprised CD4+ T cells sorted from PBMCs, obtained 15 days after the yellow fever booster vaccination. Receptors originate from a man aged 25-45 years who received the YFV17D yellow fever vaccine.

This clonotype was recorded at least ten times. This chain joins TRBV24-1 and TRBJ2-1; D remains ambiguous. Trimming left V 12 bases short and J 1 base short, with 6 bases between. Germline lookup yields CDR1 KGHDR and CDR2 SFDVKD. CDR3 size: 11 residues. The chain's CDR3 is CAVSSYNEQFF. In DNA form, the CDR3 reads TGTGCCGTAAGTTCCTACAATGAGCAGTTCTTC.

This clonotype showed up many times. The V gene is TRBV7-2, the J gene TRBJ2-7; no firm D call. Germline loops: CDR1 SGHTA, CDR2 FQGNSA. Deletions cut 1 base from V and 5 bases from J, with 6 bases between. The length of the CDR3 is 12 residues. For the CDR3, the DNA is TGTGCCAGCAGCTTAGTCCCAGACGAGCAGTACTTC. Residues: CASSLVPDEQYF.

This clonotype was seen at least ten times. The DNA for the CDR3 is TGTGCCAGCAGTTTAGACGGGACAGGGAGGGCCAAAAACATTCAGTACTTC. It codes for CASSLDGTGRAKNIQYF. The chain uses TRBV27 and TRBJ2-4; 9 positions match TRBD1. The CDR3 runs 17 residues. The V gene end was trimmed by 2 bases and the J gene end by 1 base; junction bases not matched to a gene: 6. Germline V gene data show CDR1 as MNHEY and CDR2 as SMNVEV (reference sequence).

In its sample, this clonotype was seen a few times. The chain couples TRBV24-1 to TRBJ1-2, with no clear D. CDR1 is KGHDR and CDR2 is SFDVKD in the germline V gene. The CDR3 length is 14 residues. The V gene lost 3 bases and the J gene lost 1 base, with 8 bases spanning the gap. CDR3 nucleotide sequence: TGTGCCACCAGTGATCCCACGGTTAACTATGGCTACACCTTC. This sequence encodes CATSDPTVNYGYTF.

The chain couples TRBV5-1 to TRBJ2-5; TRBD2 agrees at 11 bases. Unmatched junction bases numbered 2, after V lost 0 bases and J lost 1 base. Looked up from germline, CDR1 is SGHRS and CDR2 is YFSETQ. The length of the CDR3 is 16 residues. CDR3 DNA sequence: TGCGCCAGCAGCTTGGCTCTAGCGGGAGGCCAAGAGACCCAGTACTTC. Encoded protein: CASSLALAGGQETQYF.

This clonotype occurred a few times. The chain carries TRBV18 and TRBJ2-5; no definite D call. Germline CDR1 KGHSH, CDR2 LQKENI. The CDR3 has 12 amino acids. Trimming removed 5 bases from V and 1 base from J, with 5 bases in between. The CDR3 DNA reads as TGTGCCAGCTCAGAAGGCCAAGAGACCCAGTACTTC. Protein product: CASSEGQETQYF. Full variable domain (rest looked up from reference TRBV18 and TRBJ2-5): NAGVMQNPRHLVRRRGQEARLRCSPMKGHSHVYWYRQLPEEGLKFMVYLQKENIIDESGMPKERFSAEFPKEGPSILRIQQVVRGDSAAYFCASSEGQETQYFGPGTRLLVL.

This clonotype was detected only a few times. The rearrangement uses TRBV4-3 and TRBJ2-3, with D perhaps TRBD1 (5 bases). Looked up from germline, CDR1 is LGHNA and CDR2 is YSLEER. The CDR3 is 15 amino acids. V lost 2 bases and J lost 5, with 14 bases in between. The CDR3 spells CASSQSFGAQDTQYF. The CDR3 DNA reads as TGCGCCAGCAGCCAATCTTTTGGGGCCCAAGATACGCAGTATTTT.

The sample holds many counts of this clonotype. V and J are TRBV7-3 and TRBJ2-2; D gene unclear. The CDR3 contains 13 residues. Germline CDR1 is SGHTA and CDR2 is FQGTGA. Trimming left V 5 bases short and J 7 bases short, with 11 bases between. This CDR3 reads CASSPNTDGELFF. DNA for the CDR3: TGTGCCAGCAGCCCGAACACGGACGGGGAGCTGTTTTTT.

This clonotype was counted at least ten times. This chain joins TRBV7-8 and TRBJ1-5; D is uncertain. Germline CDR1 reads SGHVS; CDR2 reads FQNEAQ. V was clipped by 0 bases and J by 0 bases, with 12 bases between them. This CDR3 region has 17 residues. This CDR3 is CASSLAWASASNQPQHF. The CDR3 DNA reads as TGTGCCAGCAGCTTAGCTTGGGCCTCCGCTAGCAATCAGCCCCAGCATTTT.

This clonotype appeared many times. This rearrangement joins TRBV10-1 to TRBJ2-1; the D gene is possibly TRBD2 (5 bases). The germline V and J ends were trimmed by 5 bases and 6 bases, with 20 bases remaining between them. Germline V gene lookup returns CDR1 WNHNN and CDR2 SYGVQD (reference sequence). This CDR3 is built from 16 residues. CDR3 DNA: TGCGCCAGCAGTCCCGATAGCGCCACAATTCCCAATGAGCAGTTCTTC. Translation: CASSPDSATIPNEQFF.

This chain connects TRBV10-3 to TRBJ2-7; 11 bases are a match to TRBD1. V lost 6 bases and J lost 6; bases outside the gene matches: 7. Germline-derived CDR1 and CDR2 are ENHRY and SYGVKD. There are 14 residues in the CDR3. The CDR3 sequence: CAIRAGTGGPEQYF. CDR3 bases: TGTGCCATCAGAGCCGGGACAGGGGGTCCCGAGCAGTACTTC.

The chain recombines TRBV7-8 with TRBJ2-7; no clear D. The germline V gene has CDR1 SGHVS and CDR2 FQNEAQ. The V end was cut by 5 bases, the J end by 6 bases, with 11 bases between. CDR3 length: 12 amino acids. The CDR3, as DNA: TGTGCCAGCAGCGCCCCTAAGCTCGAGCAGTACTTC. Protein: CASSAPKLEQYF.

The chain combines TRBV7-2 with TRBJ2-7; D is unclear. Germline CDR1 SGHTA, CDR2 FQGNSA. The CDR3 is made up of 12 amino acids. Trimming cost V 3 bases and J 4 bases, with 7 bases left between them. Here the CDR3 reads CASSFPYYEQYF. DNA of the CDR3: TGTGCCAGCAGCTTTCCTTATTACGAGCAGTACTTC.

J is TRBJ2-7 and V is TRBV3-1; TRBD1 matches 10 bases. The CDR3 covers 14 residues. CDR1 is LGHDT and CDR2 is YNNKEL in the germline V gene (reference sequence). Germline trimming cut 4 bases from V and 2 bases from J; bases unmatched to any gene: 2. The DNA of the CDR3 is TGTGCCAGCAGCCGCGGACAGGGGGCCTACGAGCAGTACTTC. It is translated as CASSRGQGAYEQYF.

This clonotype was picked up many times. The rearrangement joins TRBV20-1 to TRBJ2-5; tentative D call: TRBD1 (5 bases). The CDR3 contains 14 residues. V lost 3 bases, J lost 5 bases, and 16 bases lay in between. Germline assignment: CDR1 DFQATT and CDR2 SNEGSKA (reference sequence). Here the CDR3 reads CSARVVQGRETQYF. DNA of the CDR3: TGCAGTGCTAGGGTTGTTCAGGGTCGGGAGACCCAGTACTTC.

In its sample, this clonotype was seen a few times. CDR3 nucleotide sequence: TGTGCCAGCAGCTTATGGCAGAGTACCTACGAGCAGTACTTC. This codes for CASSLWQSTYEQYF. The chain links TRBV7-2 to TRBJ2-7; no reliable D call. The CDR3 extends over 14 amino acids. From germline, CDR1 is SGHTA and CDR2 FQGNSA. Trimming left V 2 bases short and J 2 bases short, with 10 bases between.

V is TRBV27 and J is TRBJ2-2; D remains unclear. Germline CDR1 reads MNHEY; CDR2 reads SMNVEV (reference sequence). This CDR3 spans 19 amino acids. V shed 3 bases and J shed 0 bases, with 20 bases lying between them. CDR3 amino acids: CASSFLALTPRTNTGELFF. For the CDR3, the DNA is TGTGCCAGCAGTTTCTTAGCCCTTACTCCCAGGACGAACACCGGGGAGCTGTTTTTT.

V usage is TRBV27 and J usage is TRBJ1-6; D is perhaps TRBD1 (5 bases). The V end lost 3 bases, the J end lost 5 bases, and 11 bases lay between the germline ends. Germline V CDR1 and CDR2: MNHEY, SMNVEV (reference sequence). The CDR3 covers 15 residues. In nucleotides, the CDR3 is TGTGCCAGCAGTTTTTCAGGGATGGATAATTCACCCCTCCACTTT. Protein: CASSFSGMDNSPLHF.